This passage covers 27 T cell receptor beta chains from one sample sequenced in a study of blood T cell repertoires in COVID-19. Sequencing used immunoSEQ multiplex PCR; TCRdb keeps in-frame clones, though not all of them. Of roughly 390,000 clones listed, roughly 85% are singletons. Specimen: peripheral blood. The receptors come from a woman under 30 with acute or convalescent COVID-19.

The CDR3 region has the DNA TGTGCCAGCGGACAGCTTAATAATTCACCCCTCCACTTT. Encoded protein: CASGQLNNSPLHF. The rearrangement uses TRBV2 and TRBJ1-6, with TRBD1 as a possible D gene (6 bases). Trimming took 8 bases from V and 5 from J, leaving 10 bases between them. This CDR3 has 13 amino acids. The germline gives CDR1 SNHLY, CDR2 FYNNEI.

The chain combines TRBV5-1 with TRBJ2-1; maybe TRBD1 (5 bases). V lost 3 bases and J lost 10, with 14 bases in between. Germline CDR1 reads SGHRS; CDR2 reads YFSETQ. The CDR3 totals 13 residues. The chain's CDR3 is CASSWADRQEQFF. The CDR3, as DNA: TGCGCCAGCAGCTGGGCCGACAGACAAGAGCAGTTCTTC.

The chain couples TRBV18 to TRBJ1-5; 8 nucleotides agree with TRBD1. The CDR3 length is 13 residues. The trim removed 5 bases at V and 5 bases at J, leaving 2 bases unmatched. Germline V gene sequence: CDR1 KGHSH, CDR2 LQKENI. In DNA form, the CDR3 reads TGTGCCAGCTCAAAGGACAGGGATCAGCCCCAGCATTTT. Protein sequence: CASSKDRDQPQHF.

A few counts support this clone. The genes are TRBV4-1 and TRBJ1-5; D might be TRBD1 (5 bases). Between the trimmed V and J ends, which lost 1 base and 2 bases, there was a span of 21 bases. The germline CDR1 and CDR2 sequences are MGHRA and YSYEKL. This CDR3 comprises 19 residues. The CDR3 here is CASSQVPDSSDGGNQPQHF. CDR3 nucleotides: TGCGCCAGCAGCCAAGTACCCGACAGTTCCGATGGTGGCAATCAGCCCCAGCATTTT.

Only one count was recorded for this clone. The CDR3 DNA follows: TGTGCCAGCAGCTTAGTGCGGGGGGGGAGCTCCTACAATGAGCAGTTCTTC. It encodes CASSLVRGGSSYNEQFF. The chain combines TRBV13 with TRBJ2-1, with 9 bases identical to TRBD2. The germline V gene encodes CDR1 PRHDT and CDR2 FYEKMQ (reference sequence). The CDR3 extends over 17 amino acids. J lost 0 bases, V lost 1 base, and 4 bases had no gene match.

The rearrangement joins TRBV7-8 to TRBJ2-7; 9 positions agree with TRBD1. CDR1 and CDR2 (germline): SGHVS, FQNEAQ. With V trimmed by 3 bases and J by 4 bases, 7 bases remained unmatched. The CDR3 extends over 15 amino acids. CDR3 amino acids: CASSFPGTGPYEQYF. CDR3 nucleotide sequence: TGTGCCAGCAGCTTCCCCGGGACAGGGCCGTACGAGCAGTACTTC.

The CDR3 protein is CASSRSGTVNQPQHF. Written as DNA, the CDR3 is TGTGCCAGCAGTCGATCCGGGACAGTCAATCAGCCCCAGCATTTT. The chain uses TRBV6-2 or TRBV6-3 and TRBJ1-5, with 7 bases identical to TRBD1. The V segment lost 5 bases and the J segment 3 bases; nucleotides outside the gene matches: 7. Looked up from germline, CDR1 is MNHEY and CDR2 is SVGEGT. The CDR3 contains 15 residues.

The chain combines TRBV28 with TRBJ2-1; D is undetermined. V was shortened by 6 bases and J by 9 bases, with 15 bases between the two germline ends. CDR1 and CDR2 from the germline V gene are MDHEN and SYDVKM. The CDR3 has 13 amino acids. The CDR3 here is CASSSRLRPEQFF. CDR3 DNA sequence: TGTGCCAGCAGCTCCAGGTTACGACCTGAGCAGTTCTTC. The full variable domain, completed using reference TRBV28 and TRBJ2-1, is DVKVTQSSRYLVKRTGEKVFLECVQDMDHENMFWYRQDPGLGLRLIYFSYDVKMKEKGDIPEGYSVSREKKERFSLILESASTNQTSMYLCASSSRLRPEQFFGPGTRLTVL.

At least ten counts were recorded for this clone. This sequence joins TRBV30 and TRBJ2-3, with 8 bases matching TRBD2. With 4 bases clipped from V and 4 bases from J, the junction kept 4 bases outside the gene matches. The CDR3 totals 13 residues. Germline V CDR1 and CDR2: GTSNPN, SVGIG (reference sequence). For the CDR3, the DNA is TGTGCCTGGACCGCGGGGGGCCCAGATACGCAGTATTTT. Protein: CAWTAGGPDTQYF. Full variable domain (missing parts from reference TRBV30 and TRBJ2-3): SQTIHQWPATLVQPVGSPLSLECTVEGTSNPNLYWYRQAAGRGLQLLFYSVGIGQISSEVPQNLSASRPQDRQFILSSKKLLLSDSGFYLCAWTAGGPDTQYFGPGTRLTVL.

CDR3 loop: CASSGTSGGDTQYF. CDR3 nucleotides: TGTGCCAGCAGTGGGACTAGCGGGGGGGATACGCAGTATTTT. The V gene is TRBV6-4, the J gene TRBJ2-3, with 14 bases lining up with TRBD2. Trimming at V came to 4 bases and at J to 6 bases, leaving 0 bases not matched to a gene. Germline CDR1 and CDR2: MRHNA and SNTAGT. This CDR3 contains 14 residues.

The chain combines TRBV2 with TRBJ2-7; D ambiguous. CDR1 and CDR2 from the germline V gene are SNHLY and FYNNEI. The CDR3 consists of 13 residues. Trimming shortened V by 7 bases and J by 0 bases, and 10 bases separated the two germline ends. CDR3 nucleotide sequence: TGTGCCAGCAAAACTTCGAGCTCCTACGAGCAGTACTTC. Encoded protein: CASKTSSSYEQYF.

CDR3 coding DNA: TGTGCCAGCAGTTTTACAGGGGAGACTGAAGCTTTCTTT. Protein: CASSFTGETEAFF. The genes are TRBV5-6 and TRBJ1-1, with 7 bases that match TRBD1. CDR3 size: 13 residues. The V segment lost 5 bases and the J segment 5 bases; nucleotides outside the gene matches: 6. Germline V gene sequence: CDR1 SGHDT, CDR2 YYEEEE.

The chain uses TRBV6-1 and TRBJ1-5; D is uncertain. Trimming shortened V by 2 bases and J by 5 bases, and 10 bases separated the two germline ends. CDR3 length: 14 residues. Per the germline V gene, CDR1 is MNHNS and CDR2 is SASEGT. The CDR3 here is CASSERQLDQPQHF. The CDR3 region has the DNA TGTGCCAGCAGTGAACGGCAGCTAGATCAGCCCCAGCATTTT.

This chain uses TRBV19 with TRBJ1-4, with TRBD1 identical over 10 bases. CDR3 length: 17 amino acids. The germline V gene has CDR1 LNHDA and CDR2 SQIVND (reference sequence). V was clipped by 6 bases and J by 3 bases; unmatched bases: 10. The CDR3 loop reads CASRKGQGKGSNEKLFF. DNA of the CDR3: TGTGCCAGTAGAAAGGGACAGGGGAAAGGGTCTAATGAAAAACTGTTTTTT.

The V gene is TRBV5-1, the J gene TRBJ2-7, with D perhaps TRBD2 (5 bases). This CDR3 region has 12 residues. V was trimmed by 1 base and J by 5 bases, leaving 7 bases between them. Germline V gene data show CDR1 as SGHRS and CDR2 as YFSETQ. Written as DNA, the CDR3 is TGCGCCAGCAGCTTGCTCGGGGACGAGCAGTACTTC. This sequence encodes CASSLLGDEQYF.

The chain links TRBV2 to TRBJ2-1, with TRBD1 matching 9 bases. V shed 2 bases, J shed 1 base, and the junction held 18 bases outside the gene matches. Germline V gene lookup returns CDR1 SNHLY and CDR2 FYNNEI. This CDR3 comprises 21 residues. CDR3 protein: CASSEPWGQGDNSASYNEQFF. The CDR3 bases are TGTGCCAGCAGTGAACCTTGGGGACAGGGTGATAATAGCGCATCCTACAATGAGCAGTTCTTC.

This chain joins TRBV19 and TRBJ1-2; TRBD1 aligns across 7 bases. V lost 4 bases and J lost 8; bases outside the gene matches: 13. CDR3 size: 15 residues. Germline assignment: CDR1 LNHDA and CDR2 SQIVND (reference sequence). DNA of the CDR3: TGTGCCAGTAGTACGGGACAGATAGTTATGCGGGGCTACACCTTC. It is translated as CASSTGQIVMRGYTF.

The chain couples TRBV7-2 to TRBJ1-2; TRBD1 might be the D (5 bases). The ends were cut back, 2 bases at V and 5 bases at J, with 9 bases in the middle. Germline V gene lookup returns CDR1 SGHTA and CDR2 FQGNSA. There are 13 residues in the CDR3. CDR3 sequence reads: CASSLSPGYGYTF. In nucleotides, the CDR3 is TGTGCCAGCAGCTTATCGCCAGGGTATGGCTACACCTTC. Combining the CDR3 with reference TRBV7-2 and TRBJ1-2 gives the whole variable domain GAGVSQSPSNKVTEKGKDVELRCDPISGHTALYWYRQSLGQGLEFLIYFQGNSAPDKSGLPSDRFSAERTGGSVSTLTIQRTQQEDSAVYLCASSLSPGYGYTFGSGTRLTVV.

For this clone: Other DNA sequences of this sample code for an identical CDR3. The genes are TRBV5-1 and TRBJ2-7; 13 nucleotides line up with TRBD2. The germline V gene has CDR1 SGHRS and CDR2 YFSETQ. The CDR3 is 14 residues long. V was clipped by 3 bases and J by 4 bases; unmatched bases: 1. The CDR3 is CASSWTSGSYEQYF. Written as DNA, the CDR3 is TGCGCCAGCAGCTGGACTAGCGGGAGTTACGAGCAGTACTTC.

This clone occurred a few times. The chain links TRBV28 to TRBJ1-2; no clear D. The V gene's germline CDR1 is MDHEN and CDR2 SYDVKM. CDR3 length equals 13 residues. V shed 5 bases and J shed 0 bases, with 7 bases lying between them. The CDR3 DNA reads TGTGCCAGCAGTCCGAGAGCTAACTATGGCTACACCTTC. Its translation is CASSPRANYGYTF.

The CDR3 loop is CASNRGAWWQETQYF. DNA for the CDR3: TGCGCCAGCAACCGCGGGGCGTGGTGGCAAGAGACCCAGTACTTC. The chain combines TRBV10-1 with TRBJ2-5, with a weak D call TRBD2 (6 bases). The V end was cut by 7 bases, the J end by 2 bases, with 17 bases between. The CDR3 length is 15 residues. Germline lookup yields CDR1 WNHNN and CDR2 SYGVQD (reference sequence).

In its sample, this clone was seen once. The chain is built from TRBV2 and TRBJ1-2; TRBD1 might be the D (5 bases). CDR1 SNHLY and CDR2 FYNNEI come from the germline V gene. The length of the CDR3 is 12 residues. Trimming cost V 4 bases and J 4 bases, with 7 bases left between them. The chain's CDR3 is CASSATGYGYTF. CDR3 coding DNA: TGTGCCAGCAGTGCCACAGGCTATGGCTACACCTTC.

The J gene is TRBJ2-2, the V gene TRBV11-2; tentatively, D is TRBD2 (6 bases). The CDR3 sequence is 16 residues long. Germline-derived CDR1 and CDR2 are SGHAT and FQNNGV. Trimming took 3 bases from V and 3 from J, leaving 14 bases between them. The chain's CDR3 is CASSLLAGRDTGELFF. Written as DNA, the CDR3 is TGTGCCAGCAGCTTGCTGGCGGGAAGGGACACCGGGGAGCTGTTTTTT.

The chain recombines TRBV29-1 with TRBJ1-2, with D tentatively TRBD1 (5 bases). Trimming took off 5 bases at V and 8 bases at J, with 12 bases between the two ends. CDR1 SQVTM and CDR2 ANQGSEA come from the germline V gene. The CDR3 consists of 11 residues. The CDR3 sequence: CSVKGEGGYTF. The CDR3 DNA sequence: TGCAGCGTTAAAGGGGAGGGAGGCTACACCTTC. Full variable domain (outside the CDR3, taken from reference TRBV29-1 and TRBJ1-2): SAVISQKPSRDICQRGTSLTIQCQVDSQVTMMFWYRQQPGQSLTLIATANQGSEATYESGFVIDKFPISRPNLTFSTLTVSNMSPEDSSIYLCSVKGEGGYTFGSGTRLTVV.

The J gene is TRBJ1-1, the V gene TRBV11-2, with unresolved D. CDR3 length: 14 residues. Germline assignment: CDR1 SGHAT and CDR2 FQNNGV. The V and J ends lost 3 bases and 6 bases respectively, with 14 bases between them. CDR3 bases: TGTGCCAGCAGCTTCTATGGACTTGTTTCTGAAGCTTTCTTT. This translates into CASSFYGLVSEAFF.

J is TRBJ2-3 and V is TRBV4-1; a possible D gene is TRBD1 (6 bases). CDR1 and CDR2 (germline): MGHRA, YSYEKL. This CDR3 contains 17 residues. V was cut by 5 bases and J by 4 bases, with 22 bases left in between. This chain's CDR3 is CASSTRDKGAPSDTQYF. The CDR3 nucleotides read TGCGCCAGCAGCACCCGGGACAAAGGTGCGCCTTCAGATACGCAGTATTTT.

The chain carries TRBV10-3 and TRBJ1-2; a weak D match, TRBD1 (5 bases). Germline values: CDR1 ENHRY, CDR2 SYGVKD. The CDR3 covers 13 residues. Trimming took 8 bases from V and 0 from J, leaving 10 bases between them. CDR3 region: CAIGAVPNYGYTF. In nucleotides, the CDR3 is TGTGCCATCGGGGCAGTCCCTAACTATGGCTACACCTTC.